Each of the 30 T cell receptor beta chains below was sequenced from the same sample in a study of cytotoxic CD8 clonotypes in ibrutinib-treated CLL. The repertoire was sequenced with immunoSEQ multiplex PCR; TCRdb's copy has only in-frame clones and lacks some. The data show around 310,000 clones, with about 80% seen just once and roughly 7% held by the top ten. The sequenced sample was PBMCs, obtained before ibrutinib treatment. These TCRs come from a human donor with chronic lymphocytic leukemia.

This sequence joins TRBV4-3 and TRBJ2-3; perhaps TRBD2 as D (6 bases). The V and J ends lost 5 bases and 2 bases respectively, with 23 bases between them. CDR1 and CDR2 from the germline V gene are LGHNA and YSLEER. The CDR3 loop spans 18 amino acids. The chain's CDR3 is CASSADPGTHLLTDTQYF. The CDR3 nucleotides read TGCGCCAGCAGCGCCGATCCCGGGACTCACCTCCTCACAGATACGCAGTATTTT.

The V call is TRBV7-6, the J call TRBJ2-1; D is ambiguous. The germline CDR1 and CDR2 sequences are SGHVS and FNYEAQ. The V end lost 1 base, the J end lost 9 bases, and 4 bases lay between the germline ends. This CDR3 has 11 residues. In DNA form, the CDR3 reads TGTGCCAGCAGCTTAGGGCGTGAGCAGTTCTTC. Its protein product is CASSLGREQFF.

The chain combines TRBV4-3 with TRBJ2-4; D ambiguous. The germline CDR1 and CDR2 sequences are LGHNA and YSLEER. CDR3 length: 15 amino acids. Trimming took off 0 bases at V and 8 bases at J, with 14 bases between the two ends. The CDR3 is CASSQDFGNSDIQYF. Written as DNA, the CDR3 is TGCGCCAGCAGCCAAGATTTTGGAAACTCGGACATTCAGTACTTC.

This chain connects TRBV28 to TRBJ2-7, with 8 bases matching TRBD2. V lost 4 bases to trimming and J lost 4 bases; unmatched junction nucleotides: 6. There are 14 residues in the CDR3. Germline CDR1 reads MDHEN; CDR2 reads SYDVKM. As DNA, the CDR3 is TGTGCCAGCAGTTACCGGGAGGGACCATACGAGCAGTACTTC. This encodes CASSYREGPYEQYF.

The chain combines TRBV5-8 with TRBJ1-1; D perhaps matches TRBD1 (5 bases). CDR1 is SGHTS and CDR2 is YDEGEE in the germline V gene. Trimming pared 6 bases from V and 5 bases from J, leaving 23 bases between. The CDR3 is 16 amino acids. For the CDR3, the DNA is TGTGCCAGCACACACAAAATTCTCAGGGTGAGAACTGAAGCTTTCTTT. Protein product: CASTHKILRVRTEAFF.

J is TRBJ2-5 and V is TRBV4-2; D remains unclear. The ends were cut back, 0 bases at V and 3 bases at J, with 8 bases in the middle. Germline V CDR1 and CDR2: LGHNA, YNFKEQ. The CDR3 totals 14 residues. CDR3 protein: CASSQDSNKETQYF. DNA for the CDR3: TGTGCCAGCAGCCAAGACAGTAATAAAGAGACCCAGTACTTC.

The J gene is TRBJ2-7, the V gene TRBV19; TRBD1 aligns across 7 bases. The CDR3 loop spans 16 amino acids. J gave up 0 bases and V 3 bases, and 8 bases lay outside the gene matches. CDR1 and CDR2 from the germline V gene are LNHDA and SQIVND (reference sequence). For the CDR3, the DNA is TGTGCCAGTAGTATTTCCGACAGGGTAGCCTCCTACGAGCAGTACTTC. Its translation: CASSISDRVASYEQYF. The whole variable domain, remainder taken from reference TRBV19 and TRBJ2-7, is DGGITQSPKYLFRKEGQNVTLSCEQNLNHDAMYWYRQDPGQGLRLIYYSQIVNDFQKGDIAEGYSVSREKKESFPLTVTSAQKNPTAFYLCASSISDRVASYEQYFGPGTRLTVT.

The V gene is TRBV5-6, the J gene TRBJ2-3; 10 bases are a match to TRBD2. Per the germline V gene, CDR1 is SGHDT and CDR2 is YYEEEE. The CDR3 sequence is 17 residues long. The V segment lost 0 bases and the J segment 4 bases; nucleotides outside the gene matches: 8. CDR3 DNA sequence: TGTGCCAGCAGCTTGGAAGTAGCGGGAGGTCGGTCAGATACGCAGTATTTT. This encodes CASSLEVAGGRSDTQYF.

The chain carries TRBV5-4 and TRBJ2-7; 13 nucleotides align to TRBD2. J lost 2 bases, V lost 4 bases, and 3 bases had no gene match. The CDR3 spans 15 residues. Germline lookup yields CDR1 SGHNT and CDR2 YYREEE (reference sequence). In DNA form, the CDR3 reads TGTGCCAGCAGCCTTACTAGCGGGAGGGCCTACGAGCAGTACTTC. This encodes CASSLTSGRAYEQYF.

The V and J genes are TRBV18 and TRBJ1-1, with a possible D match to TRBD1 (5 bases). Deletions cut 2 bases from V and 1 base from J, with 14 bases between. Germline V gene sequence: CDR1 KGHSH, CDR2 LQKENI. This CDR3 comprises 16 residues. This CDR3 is CASSPSQGIQNTEAFF. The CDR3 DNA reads TGTGCCAGCTCACCATCCCAGGGAATACAGAACACTGAAGCTTTCTTT.

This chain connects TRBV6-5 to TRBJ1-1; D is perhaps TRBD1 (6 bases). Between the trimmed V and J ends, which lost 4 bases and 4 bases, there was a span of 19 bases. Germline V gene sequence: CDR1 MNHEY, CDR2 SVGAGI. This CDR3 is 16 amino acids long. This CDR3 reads CASSSHSREGGTEAFF. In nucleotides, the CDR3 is TGTGCCAGCAGTTCTCACTCCAGGGAGGGGGGCACTGAAGCTTTCTTT.

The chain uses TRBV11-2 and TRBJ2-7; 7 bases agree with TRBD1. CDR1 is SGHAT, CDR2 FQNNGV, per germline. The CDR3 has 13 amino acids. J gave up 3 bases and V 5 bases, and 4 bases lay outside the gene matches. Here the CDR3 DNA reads TGTGCCAGCAGCCTGACAGGGCTCTACGAGCAGTACTTC. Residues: CASSLTGLYEQYF.

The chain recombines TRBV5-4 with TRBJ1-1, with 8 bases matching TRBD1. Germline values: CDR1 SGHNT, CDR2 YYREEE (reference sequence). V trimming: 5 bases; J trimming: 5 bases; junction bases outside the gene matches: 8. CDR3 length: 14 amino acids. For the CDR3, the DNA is TGTGCCAGCAGTCAGACAGGGGCGCGGACTGAAGCTTTCTTT. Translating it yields CASSQTGARTEAFF.

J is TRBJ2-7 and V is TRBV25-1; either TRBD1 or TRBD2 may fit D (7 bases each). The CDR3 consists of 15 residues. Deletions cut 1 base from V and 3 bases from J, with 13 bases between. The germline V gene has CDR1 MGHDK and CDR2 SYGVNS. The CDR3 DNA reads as TGTGCCAGCAGTGAATGGGAGGGACAGTACTACGAGCAGTACTTC. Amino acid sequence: CASSEWEGQYYEQYF.

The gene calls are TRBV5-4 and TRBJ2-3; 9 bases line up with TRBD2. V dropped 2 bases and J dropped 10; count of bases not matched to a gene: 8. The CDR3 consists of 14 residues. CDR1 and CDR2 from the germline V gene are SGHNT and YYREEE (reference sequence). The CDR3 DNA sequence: TGTGCCAGCAGCTTTCCGGGACTAGCCATAGCGCAGTATTTT. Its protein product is CASSFPGLAIAQYF. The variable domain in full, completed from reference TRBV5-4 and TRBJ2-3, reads ETGVTQSPTHLIKTRGQQVTLRCSSQSGHNTVSWYQQALGQGPQFIFQYYREEENGRGNFPPRFSGLQFPNYSSELNVNALELDDSALYLCASSFPGLAIAQYFGPGTRLTVL.

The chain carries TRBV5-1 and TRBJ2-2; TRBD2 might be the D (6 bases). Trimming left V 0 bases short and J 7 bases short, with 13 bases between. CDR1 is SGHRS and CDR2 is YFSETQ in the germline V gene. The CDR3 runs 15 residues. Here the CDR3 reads CASSLGSGVVGELFF. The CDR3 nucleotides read TGCGCCAGCAGCTTGGGGTCGGGAGTGGTCGGGGAGCTGTTTTTT.

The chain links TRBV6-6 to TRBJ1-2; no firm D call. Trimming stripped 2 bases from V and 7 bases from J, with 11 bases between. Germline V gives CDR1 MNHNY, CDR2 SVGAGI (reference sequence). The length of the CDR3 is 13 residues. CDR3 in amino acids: CASSYGPGRGYTF. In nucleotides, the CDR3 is TGTGCCAGCAGTTACGGCCCGGGTCGTGGCTACACCTTC.

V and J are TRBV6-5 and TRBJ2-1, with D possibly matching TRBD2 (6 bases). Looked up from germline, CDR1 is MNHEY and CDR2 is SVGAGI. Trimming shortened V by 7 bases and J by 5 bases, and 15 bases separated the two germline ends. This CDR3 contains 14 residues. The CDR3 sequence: CASINPGLNNEQFF. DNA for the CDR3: TGTGCCAGCATTAATCCGGGACTCAACAATGAGCAGTTCTTC.

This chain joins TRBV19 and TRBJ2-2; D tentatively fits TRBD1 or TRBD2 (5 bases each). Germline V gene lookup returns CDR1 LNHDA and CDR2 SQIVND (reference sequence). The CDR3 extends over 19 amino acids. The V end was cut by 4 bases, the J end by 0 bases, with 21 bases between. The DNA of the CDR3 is TGTGCCAGTAGTAAGGCTTTTGTCGGGGCGGGCGCGAACACCGGGGAGCTGTTTTTT. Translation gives CASSKAFVGAGANTGELFF.

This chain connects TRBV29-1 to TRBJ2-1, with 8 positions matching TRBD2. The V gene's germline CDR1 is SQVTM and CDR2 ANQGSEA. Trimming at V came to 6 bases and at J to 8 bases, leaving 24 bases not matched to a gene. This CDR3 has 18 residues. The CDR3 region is CSVAGTSSGAVRFDEQFF. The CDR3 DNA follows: TGCAGCGTGGCCGGGACTAGTAGTGGGGCAGTTCGGTTCGATGAGCAGTTCTTC.

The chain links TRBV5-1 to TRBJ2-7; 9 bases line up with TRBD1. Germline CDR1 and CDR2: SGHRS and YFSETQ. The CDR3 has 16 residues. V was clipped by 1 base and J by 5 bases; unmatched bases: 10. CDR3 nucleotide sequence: TGCGCCAGCAGCTTGAGAACCGGGACAGGGCACAACGAGCAGTACTTC. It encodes CASSLRTGTGHNEQYF.

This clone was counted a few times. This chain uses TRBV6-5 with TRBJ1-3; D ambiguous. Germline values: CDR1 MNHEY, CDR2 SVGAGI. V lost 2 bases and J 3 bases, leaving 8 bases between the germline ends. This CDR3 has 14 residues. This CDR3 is CASSYHAIGNTIYF. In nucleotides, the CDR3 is TGTGCCAGCAGTTACCATGCTATTGGAAACACCATATATTTT.

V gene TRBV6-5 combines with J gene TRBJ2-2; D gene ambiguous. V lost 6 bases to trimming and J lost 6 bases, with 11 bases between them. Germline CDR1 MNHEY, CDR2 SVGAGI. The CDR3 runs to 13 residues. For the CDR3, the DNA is TGTGCCAGCAGCAGAACTGCGGCCGGGGAGCTGTTTTTT. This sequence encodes CASSRTAAGELFF.

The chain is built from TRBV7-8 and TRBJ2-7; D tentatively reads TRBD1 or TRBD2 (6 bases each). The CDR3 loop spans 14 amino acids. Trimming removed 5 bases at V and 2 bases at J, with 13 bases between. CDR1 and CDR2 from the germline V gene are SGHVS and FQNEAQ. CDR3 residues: CASSLGGRTYEQYF. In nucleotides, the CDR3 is TGTGCCAGCAGCCTGGGGGGCAGGACCTACGAGCAGTACTTC. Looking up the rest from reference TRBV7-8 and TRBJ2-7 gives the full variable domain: GAGVSQSPRYKVAKRGQDVALRCDPISGHVSLFWYQQALGQGPEFLTYFQNEAQLDKSGLPSDRFFAERPEGSVSTLKIQRTQQEDSAVYLCASSLGGRTYEQYFGPGTRLTVT.

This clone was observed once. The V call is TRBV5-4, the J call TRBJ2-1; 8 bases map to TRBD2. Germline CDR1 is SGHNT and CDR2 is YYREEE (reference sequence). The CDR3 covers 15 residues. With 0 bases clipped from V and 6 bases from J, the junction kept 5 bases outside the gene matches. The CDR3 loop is CASSLDPSGSNEQFF. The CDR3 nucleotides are TGTGCCAGCAGCTTGGACCCCAGCGGGAGCAATGAGCAGTTCTTC.

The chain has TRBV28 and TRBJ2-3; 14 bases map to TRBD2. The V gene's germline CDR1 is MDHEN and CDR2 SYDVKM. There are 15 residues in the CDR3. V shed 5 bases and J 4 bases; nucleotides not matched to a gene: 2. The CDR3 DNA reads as TGTGCCAGCAGTAAGGGACTAGCGGGAGCAGATACGCAGTATTTT. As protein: CASSKGLAGADTQYF.

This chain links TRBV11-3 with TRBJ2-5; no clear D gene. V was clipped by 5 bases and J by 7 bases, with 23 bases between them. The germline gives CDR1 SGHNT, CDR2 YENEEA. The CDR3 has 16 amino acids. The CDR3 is CASSPRPHSPDGTQYF. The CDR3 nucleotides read TGTGCCAGCAGCCCCCGCCCACATAGTCCCGATGGGACCCAGTACTTC.

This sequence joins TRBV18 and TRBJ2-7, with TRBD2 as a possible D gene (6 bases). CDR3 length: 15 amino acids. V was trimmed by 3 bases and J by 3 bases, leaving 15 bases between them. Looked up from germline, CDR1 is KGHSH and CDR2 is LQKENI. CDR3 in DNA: TGTGCCAGCTCACCTCCCTCCAGGAGGGGCTACGAGCAGTACTTC. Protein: CASSPPSRRGYEQYF.

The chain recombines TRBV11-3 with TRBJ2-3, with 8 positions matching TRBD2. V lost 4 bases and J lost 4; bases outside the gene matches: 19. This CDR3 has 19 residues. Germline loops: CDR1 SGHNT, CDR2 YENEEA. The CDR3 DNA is TGTGCCAGCAGCTCACCACTGACTAGCGCGACGGGGAGTGCAGATACGCAGTATTTT. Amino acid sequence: CASSSPLTSATGSADTQYF.

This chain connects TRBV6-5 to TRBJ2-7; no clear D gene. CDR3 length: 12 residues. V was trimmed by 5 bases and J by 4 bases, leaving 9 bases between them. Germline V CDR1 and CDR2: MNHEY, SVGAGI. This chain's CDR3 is CASSHAPYEQYF. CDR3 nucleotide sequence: TGTGCCAGCAGTCATGCACCGTACGAGCAGTACTTC.